The rows below give T cell receptor beta chains drawn from one sample of a study of radiotherapy plus CTLA-4 blockade in lung cancer. Some clones are missing from TCRdb's copy, which holds only in-frame ones; the method was immunoSEQ multiplex PCR. The sample contains about 28,000 clones, less than 80% of which appear only once. Sequenced here: peripheral blood, sampled from a patient treated with radiotherapy plus ipilimumab. The source is a human donor with non-small cell lung cancer who had stable disease on radiotherapy plus ipilimumab. Both conserved end residues are part of each CDR3. A D gene is named only where the DNA matches it firmly. Size tells how often a clone was seen (once, few, many) or the class of an expanded clone, and some rows leave it out.

13	NA	TRBJ1-5	once	TRBV6-1	CASSEGQNQPQHF	TGTGCCAGCAGTGAAGGCCAGAATCAGCCCCAGCATTTT
14	NA	TRBJ2-1	few	TRBV7-2	CASSIFGGSQEQFF	TGTGCCAGCAGCATATTCGGTGGGTCGCAAGAGCAGTTCTTC
13	TRBD1	TRBJ1-1	NA	TRBV29-1	CSVGQGAHTEAFF	TGCAGCGTTGGGCAGGGGGCGCATACTGAAGCTTTCTTT
14	NA	TRBJ1-1	NA	TRBV7-9	CASSRTSRNTEAFF	TGTGCCAGCAGTCGAACGAGCCGGAACACTGAAGCTTTCTTT
13	NA	TRBJ1-6	NA	TRBV19	CAASGQYNSPLHF	TGTGCCGCCTCGGGACAATATAATTCACCCCTCCACTTT
14	NA	TRBJ1-2	NA	TRBV5-1	CASSGGQSWYGYTF	TGCGCCAGCAGCGGCGGACAGAGCTGGTATGGCTACACCTTC
13	TRBD1	TRBJ1-1	NA	TRBV14	CASSAQGAGGAFF	TGTGCCAGCAGCGCACAGGGGGCAGGGGGAGCTTTCTTT
15	NA	TRBJ1-1	NA	TRBV30	CAWSRGRSLNTEAFF	TGTGCCTGGAGTAGGGGACGGTCCCTGAACACTGAAGCTTTCTTT
14	NA	TRBJ1-2	NA	TRBV6-6	CASSYSTGGDGYTF	TGTGCCAGCAGTTACTCGACAGGAGGTGATGGCTACACCTTC
15	TRBD2	TRBJ2-3	NA	TRBV11-3	CASSPTGTSADTQYF	TGTGCCAGCAGCCCCACCGGGACTAGCGCAGATACGCAGTATTTT
15	TRBD1	TRBJ1-2	NA	TRBV7-9	CASSPGTGDNYGYTF	TGTGCCAGCAGCCCTGGGACAGGTGATAACTATGGCTACACCTTC
14	NA	TRBJ2-5	NA	TRBV7-7	CASSLGTGRETQYF	TGTGCCAGCAGCTTAGGGACCGGTCGGGAGACCCAGTACTTC
12	NA	TRBJ1-3	NA	TRBV2	CASSAYPNTIYF	TGTGCCAGCAGTGCTTATCCAAACACCATATATTTT
18	TRBD1	TRBJ1-2	few	TRBV27	CASSLYGTGLPGGYGYTF	TGTGCCAGCAGTTTATACGGGACAGGGCTCCCTGGAGGCTATGGCTACACCTTC
17	NA	TRBJ2-6	NA	TRBV27	CASRTYRGGTGANVLTF	TGTGCCAGCAGGACCTACAGGGGAGGGACTGGGGCCAACGTCCTGACTTTC
15	NA	TRBJ1-1	NA	TRBV5-1	CASRRREVMNTEAFF	TGCGCCAGCAGACGTCGGGAGGTCATGAACACTGAAGCTTTCTTT
15	NA	TRBJ2-3	once	TRBV7-2	CASSADYLSTDTQYF	TGTGCCAGCAGTGCTGACTACCTTAGCACAGATACGCAGTATTTT
14	NA	TRBJ1-1	once	TRBV10-2	CASSESQPNTEAFF	TGCGCCAGCAGTGAGTCGCAACCGAACACTGAAGCTTTCTTT
14	NA	TRBJ1-1	NA	TRBV5-6	CASSLKGLNTEAFF	TGTGCCAGCAGCTTGAAGGGGCTGAACACTGAAGCTTTCTTT
15	TRBD1	TRBJ1-3	few	TRBV5-1	CASSLDPGGANTIYF	TGCGCCAGCAGCTTGGATCCAGGGGGCGCGAACACCATATATTTT
15	NA	TRBJ1-1	NA	TRBV9	CASTDGGGMNTEAFF	TGTGCCAGCACCGATGGGGGGGGAATGAACACTGAAGCTTTCTTT
15	NA	TRBJ2-6	NA	TRBV7-9	CASSLGVAGANVLTF	TGTGCCAGCAGCTTAGGGGTCGCTGGGGCCAACGTCCTGACTTTC
11	NA	TRBJ1-4	NA	TRBV29-1	CSVEGGRKLFF	TGCAGCGTTGAAGGGGGCAGAAAACTGTTTTTT
17	NA	TRBJ2-1	NA	TRBV7-2	CASSLVWSSVPYNEQFF	TGTGCCAGCAGCTTAGTCTGGTCTAGCGTCCCCTACAATGAGCAGTTCTTC
17	NA	TRBJ1-1	NA	TRBV5-1	CASSLSTGTPHTNEAFF	TGCGCCAGCAGCTTGTCAACCGGGACCCCCCATACAAATGAAGCTTTCTTT
14	NA	TRBJ1-1	NA	TRBV6-6	CASSYSKVATEAFF	TGTGCCAGCAGTTACTCGAAGGTGGCCACTGAAGCTTTCTTT
16	NA	TRBJ2-1	NA	TRBV9	CASSVEGGPPSNEQFF	TGTGCCAGCAGCGTAGAGGGGGGGCCCCCCTCCAATGAGCAGTTCTTC
14	NA	TRBJ1-1	NA	TRBV5-6	CASTHYDMNTEAFF	TGTGCCAGCACCCACTACGATATGAACACTGAAGCTTTCTTT
15	NA	TRBJ2-1	few	TRBV5-1	CASSLGGDQGNEQFF	TGCGCCAGCAGCTTAGGCGGGGACCAGGGCAATGAGCAGTTCTTC
15	NA	TRBJ2-2	NA	TRBV5-6	CASSFGTANTGELFF	TGTGCCAGCAGCTTTGGAACAGCGAACACCGGGGAGCTGTTTTTT
14	TRBD1	TRBJ1-5	once	TRBV5-1	CASSYGTGGQPQHF	TGCGCCAGCAGCTATGGAACAGGGGGTCAGCCCCAGCATTTT
12	NA	TRBJ1-2	few	TRBV29-1	CSVGLSNYGYTF	TGCAGCGTTGGGTTATCTAACTATGGCTACACCTTC
15	NA	TRBJ1-4	NA	TRBV7-2	CASSLAVGRNEKLFF	TGTGCCAGCAGCTTAGCGGTGGGCAGAAATGAAAAACTGTTTTTT
19	NA	TRBJ2-1	NA	TRBV5-1	CASGNPGGGAEKIYNEQFF	TGCGCCAGCGGTAACCCCGGGGGCGGAGCCGAGAAGATCTACAATGAGCAGTTCTTC
16	TRBD1	TRBJ1-3	NA	TRBV13	CASSLGGQGATRTIYF	TGTGCCAGCAGCTTAGGCGGGCAGGGGGCGACTCGCACCATATATTTT
15	NA	TRBJ2-2	NA	TRBV5-1	CASSLSALGTGELFF	TGCGCCAGCAGCTTGTCAGCCTTGGGCACCGGGGAGCTGTTTTTT
16	TRBD2	TRBJ2-3	NA	TRBV2	CASSGLGLGSTDTQYF	TGTGCCAGCAGTGGGCTGGGACTAGGTTCCACAGATACGCAGTATTTT
14	TRBD1	TRBJ1-1	NA	TRBV5-1	CATKAGTGGTEAFF	TGCGCCACAAAGGCGGGGACAGGGGGCACTGAGGCTTTCTTT
13	NA	TRBJ1-1	NA	TRBV10-1	CASSQSGNTEAFF	TGCGCCAGCAGTCAATCGGGGAACACTGAAGCTTTCTTT
14	TRBD1	TRBJ1-5	NA	TRBV11-2	CASSSGQGSQPQHF	TGTGCCAGCAGTTCGGGACAGGGATCTCAGCCCCAGCATTTT
15	NA	TRBJ1-5	NA	TRBV28	CASSFRGGAGQPQHF	TGTGCCAGTTCATTCCGGGGGGGCGCGGGCCAGCCCCAGCATTTT
16	TRBD1	TRBJ1-2	NA	TRBV6-1	CASSGTQGGSNYGYTF	TGTGCCAGCAGTGGAACCCAGGGGGGATCTAACTATGGCTACACCTTC
18	NA	TRBJ2-3	NA	TRBV5-1	CASSLGAGSFSSTDTQYF	TGCGCCAGCAGCTTGGGAGCAGGGAGCTTTTCTAGCACAGATACGCAGTATTTT
14	TRBD1	TRBJ2-5	few	TRBV18	CASSQDRGQETQYF	TGTGCCAGCTCACAAGACAGGGGCCAAGAGACCCAGTACTTC
13	NA	TRBJ1-2	once	TRBV28	CASSSPSGYGYTF	TGTGCCAGCAGCTCACCGTCGGGCTATGGCTACACCTTC
13	NA	TRBJ2-3	NA	TRBV5-4	CASSSQGGDTQYF	TGTGCCAGCAGCTCACAGGGCGGAGATACGCAGTATTTT
15	NA	TRBJ1-4	NA	TRBV5-1	CASSRQSTSNEKLFF	TGCGCCAGCAGCAGACAGAGTACCTCAAATGAAAAACTGTTTTTT
17	TRBD2	TRBJ2-2	NA	TRBV10-3	CAITQLAGGPGTGELFF	TGTGCCATCACTCAACTAGCGGGGGGGCCCGGTACCGGGGAGCTGTTTTTT
13	NA	TRBJ1-3	NA	TRBV10-3	CAIRAGDGNTIYF	TGTGCCATCAGGGCGGGGGACGGAAACACCATATATTTT
14	TRBD1	TRBJ1-6	NA	TRBV11-2	CASSIGQGDGPLHF	TGTGCCAGCAGCATTGGACAGGGGGACGGACCCCTCCACTTT
12	NA	TRBJ1-5	NA	TRBV7-2	CASSRGNQPQHF	TGTGCCAGCAGCAGGGGCAACCAGCCCCAGCATTTT
15	NA	TRBJ1-6	NA	TRBV14	CASSQTGLTNSPLHF	TGTGCCAGCAGCCAAACGGGGCTGACTAATTCACCCCTCCACTTT
16	TRBD1	TRBJ2-5	NA	TRBV11-2	CASSESLQGALETQYF	TGTGCCAGCAGTGAGTCCCTACAGGGGGCTTTGGAGACCCAGTACTTC
16	TRBD2	TRBJ2-1	NA	TRBV4-1	CASSQVAGSSYNEQFF	TGCGCCAGCAGCCAAGTAGCGGGGAGCTCCTACAATGAGCAGTTCTTC
12	NA	TRBJ1-1	NA	TRBV29-1	CSVEEGYTEAFF	TGCAGCGTTGAAGAAGGGTACACTGAAGCTTTCTTT
16	TRBD1	TRBJ2-6	NA	TRBV19	CASSGTGGSGANVLTF	TGTGCCAGTAGCGGGACAGGGGGCTCTGGGGCCAACGTCCTGACTTTC
11	NA	TRBJ2-7	NA	TRBV20-1	CSAASMFEQYF	TGCAGTGCGGCATCTATGTTCGAGCAGTACTTC
15	NA	TRBJ2-3	NA	TRBV6-5	CASSPSFGRTDTQYF	TGTGCCAGCAGTCCCTCCTTCGGACGGACAGATACGCAGTATTTT